This T cell receptor (beta chain) emerged from a study of cytomegalovirus exposure and HLA in healthy donors. At the level of the study: The early release's HLA-typed donors yielded about 85 million unique TCRs. General study findings and limits: Common viral pathogens seemed, in a later analysis, to connect with several of the most significant clusters. The study found most TCR sequences rare, yet found some public TCRs in many donors.

CDR1 and CDR2 (germline): SNHLY, FYNNEI. The CDR3 extends over 15 amino acids. With V trimmed by 5 bases and J by 7 bases, 9 bases remained unmatched. The PCR was carried out with 60 Vbeta primers and 13 Jbeta primers. TCRdb's table, derived via immunoSEQ multiplex PCR, lists solely in-frame clones and lacks some. This table has approximately 190,000 clones, around 81% appearing once. Note on this clone: Its antigen is unidentified.

The chain joins TRBV2 to TRBJ2-2; 8 bases fit TRBD1. Sequencing was performed on PBMCs. This receptor was identified in a woman aged 18 to 35 in good health and CMV-seropositive. CDR3 nucleotides: TGTGCCAGCAGTCAGACCAGGGGGCGTAACGGGGAGCTGTTTTTT. Translation: CASSQTRGRNGELFF.